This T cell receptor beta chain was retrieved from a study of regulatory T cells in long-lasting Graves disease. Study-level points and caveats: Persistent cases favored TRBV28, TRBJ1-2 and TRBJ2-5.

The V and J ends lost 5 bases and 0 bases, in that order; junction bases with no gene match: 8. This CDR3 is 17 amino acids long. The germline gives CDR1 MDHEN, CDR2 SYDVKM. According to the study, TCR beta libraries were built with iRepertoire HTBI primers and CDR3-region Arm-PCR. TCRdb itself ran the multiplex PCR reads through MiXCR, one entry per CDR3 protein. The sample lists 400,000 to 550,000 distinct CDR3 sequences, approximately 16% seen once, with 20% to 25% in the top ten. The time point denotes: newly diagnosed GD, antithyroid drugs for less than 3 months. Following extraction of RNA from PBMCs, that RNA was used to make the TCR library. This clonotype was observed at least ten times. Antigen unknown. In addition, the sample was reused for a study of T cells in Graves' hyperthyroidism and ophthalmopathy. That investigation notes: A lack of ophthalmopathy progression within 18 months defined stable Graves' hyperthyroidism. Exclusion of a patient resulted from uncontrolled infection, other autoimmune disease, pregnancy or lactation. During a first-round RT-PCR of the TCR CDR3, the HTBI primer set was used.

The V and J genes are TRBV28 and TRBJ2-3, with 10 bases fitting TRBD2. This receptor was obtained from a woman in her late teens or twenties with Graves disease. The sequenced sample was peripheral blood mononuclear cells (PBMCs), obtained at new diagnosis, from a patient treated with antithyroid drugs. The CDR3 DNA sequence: TGTGCCAGCAGTACCAGGACTAGCGGAGCTAGCACAGATACGCAGTATTTT. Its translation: CASSTRTSGASTDTQYF.